This T cell receptor beta chain was found in a study of CD8+ T cells in alopecia areata. Overall study context: Tofacitinib continued for 6 to 18 months and was then withheld for 6 months. Study outcomes and limitations: Normal scalp had lower clonality than lesional scalp, with alopecia totalis/universalis lesions showing this most strongly.

It was cDNA, reverse transcribed from extracted RNA, that served as the sequencing template. Generated by immunoSEQ multiplex PCR, the TCRdb table keeps only in-frame clones and is missing some. The data hold 150,000 to 200,000 clones, with more than 45% observed a single time. Trimming cost V 0 bases and J 5 bases, with 7 bases left between them. Germline V gives CDR1 SGHRS, CDR2 YFSETQ. The CDR3 extends over 13 amino acids. As to treatment: oral pan-JAK inhibitor, 5-10 mg twice daily. About this clone itself: Its target is not known.

The TCR comes from a human donor with alopecia areata. The material sequenced was CD4+ T cells sorted from blood, taken at week 24, from a patient treated with tofacitinib. The chain links TRBV5-1 to TRBJ2-3; D not resolved. This chain's CDR3 is CASSLGIGDTQYF. Written as DNA, the CDR3 is TGCGCCAGCAGCTTGGGAATAGGAGATACGCAGTATTTT.